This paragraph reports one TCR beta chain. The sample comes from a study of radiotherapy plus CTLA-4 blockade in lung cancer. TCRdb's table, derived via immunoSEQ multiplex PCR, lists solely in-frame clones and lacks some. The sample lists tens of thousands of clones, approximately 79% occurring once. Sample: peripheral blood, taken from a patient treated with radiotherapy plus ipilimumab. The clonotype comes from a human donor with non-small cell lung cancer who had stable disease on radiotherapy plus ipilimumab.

This chain's CDR3 is CASSTGLLGREKLFF. CDR3 coding DNA: TGTGCCAGCAGTACTGGACTTTTGGGGAGGGAAAAACTGTTTTTT. The V call is TRBV6-1, the J call TRBJ1-4; D is undetermined. The CDR3 consists of 15 residues. Germline V lookup: CDR1 MNHNS, CDR2 SASEGT. V lost 5 bases and J 8 bases, leaving 18 bases between the germline ends.